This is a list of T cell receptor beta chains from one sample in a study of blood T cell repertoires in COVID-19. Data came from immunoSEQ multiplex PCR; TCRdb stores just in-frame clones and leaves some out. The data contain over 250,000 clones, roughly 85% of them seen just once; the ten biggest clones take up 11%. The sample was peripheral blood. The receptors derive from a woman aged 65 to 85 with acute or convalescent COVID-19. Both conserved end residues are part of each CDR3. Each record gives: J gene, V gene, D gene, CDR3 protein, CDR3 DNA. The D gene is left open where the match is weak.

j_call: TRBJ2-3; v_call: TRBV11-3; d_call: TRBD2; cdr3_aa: CASSNSGGGTDTQYF; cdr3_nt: TGTGCCAGCAGCAACTCCGGGGGGGGCACAGATACGCAGTATTTT
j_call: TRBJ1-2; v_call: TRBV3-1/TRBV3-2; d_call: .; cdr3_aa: CASSQGVAGLHGYTF; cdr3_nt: TGTGCCAGCAGCCAAGGGGTGGCAGGGCTCCATGGCTACACCTTC
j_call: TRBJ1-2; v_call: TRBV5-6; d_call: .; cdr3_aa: CASSSTGRGFGYTF; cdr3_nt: TGTGCCAGCAGCTCAACTGGACGGGGGTTCGGCTACACCTTC
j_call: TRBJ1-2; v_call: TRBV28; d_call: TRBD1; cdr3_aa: CASSLVGTGSYGYTF; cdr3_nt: TGTGCCAGCAGTTTAGTGGGGACAGGGAGCTATGGCTACACCTTC
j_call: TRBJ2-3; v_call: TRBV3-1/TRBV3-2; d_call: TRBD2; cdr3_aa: CASSQARGGGDTQYF; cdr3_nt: TGTGCCAGCAGCCAAGCACGGGGGGGCGGGGATACGCAGTATTTT
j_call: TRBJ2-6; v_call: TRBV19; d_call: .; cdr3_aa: CASSLTGSGVLTF; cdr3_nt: TGTGCCAGTAGTTTGACCGGTTCGGGGGTCCTGACTTTC
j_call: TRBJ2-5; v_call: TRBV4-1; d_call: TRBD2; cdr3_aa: CASSQEGAGGETQYF; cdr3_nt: TGCGCCAGCAGCCAAGAGGGGGCGGGGGGAGAGACCCAGTACTTC
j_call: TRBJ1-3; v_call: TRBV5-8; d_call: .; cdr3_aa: CASSLQGNTIYF; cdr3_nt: TGTGCCAGCAGTTTACAGGGAAACACCATATATTTT
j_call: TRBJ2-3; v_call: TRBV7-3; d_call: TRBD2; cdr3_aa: CASSLGLAGTDTQYF; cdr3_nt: TGTGCCAGCAGCTTAGGGCTAGCGGGGACAGATACGCAGTATTTT
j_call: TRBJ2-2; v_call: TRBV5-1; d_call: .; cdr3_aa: CASSLTVNTGELFF; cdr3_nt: TGCGCCAGCAGCTTGACAGTGAACACCGGGGAGCTGTTTTTT
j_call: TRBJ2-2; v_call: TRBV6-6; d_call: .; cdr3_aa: CASIGGRGFTGELFF; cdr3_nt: TGTGCCAGCATAGGGGGGAGGGGTTTCACCGGGGAGCTGTTTTTT
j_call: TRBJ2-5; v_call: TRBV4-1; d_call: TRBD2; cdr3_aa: CASSQESRTGGKTQYF; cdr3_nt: TGCGCCAGCAGCCAAGAGTCCCGGACGGGAGGAAAGACCCAGTACTTC